The 13 T cell receptor beta chains in this list originate from one sample, sequenced in a study of persistence of HIV-infected CD4 T cells. Their specific antigens are unknown. The stimulus was an HIV-1 Gag 15-mer peptide pool, about 1.1 ug/peptide/mL. Sorting selected CD4+ T cells upregulating both CD40 ligand and CD69. The libraries were made with immunoSEQ version 4 in survey mode. TCRdb keeps only in-frame clones here, not all; method: immunoSEQ multiplex PCR. The data hold about 30,000 clones, with approximately 70% observed a single time. Sequenced here: CD4+ T cells sorted from PBMCs after approximately 19-hour stimulation, sampled from a patient who received antiretroviral therapy. These receptors were collected from an adult man with HIV who was CMV-seropositive.

The rearrangement uses TRBV10-1 and TRBJ2-2; 9 bases map to TRBD1. The CDR3 loop spans 16 amino acids. From germline, CDR1 is WNHNN and CDR2 SYGVQD (reference sequence). V dropped 5 bases and J dropped 5; count of bases not matched to a gene: 9. DNA for the CDR3: TGCGCCAGCAGTCAACTTCCCGGGACAGGGACCGGGGAGCTGTTTTTT. Translated, it gives CASSQLPGTGTGELFF.

This clone was detected only a few times. The V call is TRBV5-1, the J call TRBJ2-3; 7 bases fit TRBD1. Trimming took 7 bases from V and 0 from J; bases not matched to a gene: 8. Germline CDR1 is SGHRS and CDR2 is YFSETQ. The CDR3 totals 15 residues. In nucleotides, the CDR3 is TGCGCCAGCTATCGGGACAGCTCTAGCACAGATACGCAGTATTTT. It codes for CASYRDSSSTDTQYF.

The chain joins TRBV27 to TRBJ2-5; 8 bases match TRBD1. Per the germline V gene, CDR1 is MNHEY and CDR2 is SMNVEV (reference sequence). This CDR3 comprises 15 residues. V lost 9 bases, J lost 2 bases, and 11 bases stayed unmatched. The CDR3 is CASGELGQGQETQYF. In DNA form, the CDR3 reads TGTGCCAGTGGGGAACTAGGACAGGGACAAGAGACCCAGTACTTC.

V gene TRBV11-3 combines with J gene TRBJ2-3, with TRBD1 matching 7 bases. The V gene's germline CDR1 is SGHNT and CDR2 YENEEA. The CDR3 is made up of 15 amino acids. The ends lost 4 bases at V and 2 bases at J; junction bases unmatched: 6. The CDR3 loop reads CASSSGQTPTDTQYF. The CDR3 region has the DNA TGTGCCAGCAGCTCGGGACAGACTCCCACAGATACGCAGTATTTT.

The chain couples TRBV6-1 to TRBJ2-7; the D call may be TRBD1 or TRBD2 (6 bases each). Trimming removed 2 bases from V and 5 bases from J, with 13 bases in between. Germline loops: CDR1 MNHNS, CDR2 SASEGT. This CDR3 has 14 amino acids. This chain's CDR3 is CASSEYGGRDEQYF. The CDR3 nucleotides are TGTGCCAGCAGTGAATATGGGGGGCGCGACGAGCAGTACTTC.

A remark on this clone: One end of the junction does not line up with germline, which may come from a read error. V and J are TRBV2 and TRBJ1-5; possibly TRBD1 for D (6 bases). CDR1 and CDR2 (germline): SNHLY, FYNNEI. The length of the CDR3 is 15 residues. As DNA, the CDR3 is TGTGCCAGCAGCGAAGCGCAGGGGAATAGGCAGCCCCAGCATTTT. Encoded protein: CASSEAQGNRQPQHF. Full variable domain (outside the CDR3, taken from reference TRBV2 and TRBJ1-5): EPEVTQTPSHQVTQMGQEVILRCVPISNHLYFYWYRQILGQKVEFLVSFYNNEISEKSEIFDDQFSVERPDGSNFTLKIRSTKLEDSAMYFCASSEAQGNRQPQHFGDGTRLSIL.

This chain links TRBV6-5 with TRBJ1-2; the D gene is possibly TRBD1 (5 bases). Trimming removed 6 bases at V and 4 bases at J, with 12 bases between. Germline CDR1 MNHEY, CDR2 SVGAGI. This CDR3 spans 13 amino acids. For the CDR3, the DNA is TGTGCCAGCAGCCTCGTGGGGCCCTATGGCTACACCTTC. As protein: CASSLVGPYGYTF.

This chain connects TRBV6-2 or TRBV6-3 to TRBJ1-2, with D maybe TRBD1 (5 bases). Between the trimmed V and J ends, which lost 5 bases and 2 bases, there was a span of 12 bases. Germline CDR1 is MNHEY and CDR2 is SVGEGT. CDR3 length: 14 residues. The CDR3 coding sequence is TGTGCCAGCAGTCTCCTGGACATGAACTATGGCTACACCTTC. Its protein product is CASSLLDMNYGYTF.

This sequence joins TRBV10-3 and TRBJ2-4, with D perhaps TRBD1 or TRBD2 (5 bases each). V was cut by 6 bases and J by 8 bases, with 14 bases left in between. CDR3 size: 13 residues. CDR1 ENHRY and CDR2 SYGVKD come from the germline V gene. The DNA for the CDR3 is TGTGCCATCAGCCTGGGACCCGGCGACATTCAGTACTTC. Its translation is CAISLGPGDIQYF.

The CDR3: CASSGDRGRAKNIQYF. CDR3 DNA sequence: TGTGCCAGCAGCGGGGACAGGGGGCGAGCCAAAAACATTCAGTACTTC. The J gene is TRBJ2-4, the V gene TRBV9; 12 bases agree with TRBD1. The CDR3 consists of 16 residues. The V segment lost 3 bases and the J segment 0 bases; nucleotides outside the gene matches: 1. Germline-derived CDR1 and CDR2 are SGDLS and YYNGEE.

This clone was detected only once. V is TRBV20-1 and J is TRBJ2-3, with 16 bases fitting TRBD2. In germline, CDR1 is DFQATT, CDR2 SNEGSKA (reference sequence). The CDR3 is made up of 18 amino acids. Trimming at V came to 3 bases and at J to 4 bases, leaving 10 bases not matched to a gene. The CDR3 loop reads CSASAPPGLAGGADTQYF. The CDR3 coding sequence is TGCAGTGCTAGTGCCCCACCGGGACTAGCGGGGGGGGCAGATACGCAGTATTTT.

The rearrangement uses TRBV2 and TRBJ2-6; no firm D call. V was cut by 4 bases and J by 1 base, with 20 bases left in between. The germline CDR1 and CDR2 sequences are SNHLY and FYNNEI. The CDR3 consists of 19 residues. Here the CDR3 DNA reads TGTGCCAGCAGTGTGAGTGAAGTAGGTTCCCTTTCTGGGGCCAACGTCCTGACTTTC. Amino acid sequence: CASSVSEVGSLSGANVLTF.

The chain carries TRBV4-1 and TRBJ2-7; no clear D. CDR1 is MGHRA, CDR2 YSYEKL, per germline. Trimming shortened V by 0 bases and J by 0 bases, and 9 bases separated the two germline ends. There are 15 residues in the CDR3. CDR3 nucleotide sequence: TGCGCCAGCAGCCAAGACACCGTGAGCTCCTACGAGCAGTACTTC. Amino acid sequence: CASSQDTVSSYEQYF.